Listed below are T cell receptor beta chains from one sample, sequenced in a study of T cells in localized non-small cell lung cancer. TCRdb's table, derived via immunoSEQ multiplex PCR, lists solely in-frame clones and lacks some. The sample lists roughly 20,000 clones, 91% occurring once. Sample: peripheral blood, taken before any cancer treatment. These receptors all come from a woman aged 35-70 years with stage I lung adenocarcinoma. Each CDR3 is given without its conserved first and last residue. Fields, in order: J gene, D gene, V gene, CDR3 protein. D genes are given only for firm matches.

>TRBJ2-7|TRBD2|TRBV5-4
ASSVSTSGHYEQY
>TRBJ2-6|.|TRBV6-1
ASSESGGDGANVLT
>TRBJ2-7|.|TRBV5-1
ASSLDGYSYEQY
>TRBJ1-4|.|TRBV5-8
ASSSGTATNEKLF
>TRBJ2-5|TRBD2|TRBV11-3
ASSKGLAGSGETQY
>TRBJ2-3|.|TRBV18
ASSPASAYTDTQY
>TRBJ2-7|.|TRBV4-2
ASSQEWGPYEQY
>TRBJ2-2|.|TRBV7-9
ASSFPGWDTGELF
>TRBJ2-7|TRBD2|TRBV5-4
ASSPGTTYEQY
>TRBJ2-5|.|TRBV5-1
ASSYPAQLEDQETQY
>TRBJ1-4|TRBD1|TRBV4-1
ASSQGTGDSEKLF
>TRBJ1-1|TRBD1|TRBV5-1
ASSLGSGGTEAF
>TRBJ2-5|TRBD1|TRBV11-3
ASSSATGGETQY
>TRBJ2-3|.|TRBV7-9
ASTYTGRPSTDTQY
>TRBJ1-2|TRBD1|TRBV10-2
ASSEARDRQGYT